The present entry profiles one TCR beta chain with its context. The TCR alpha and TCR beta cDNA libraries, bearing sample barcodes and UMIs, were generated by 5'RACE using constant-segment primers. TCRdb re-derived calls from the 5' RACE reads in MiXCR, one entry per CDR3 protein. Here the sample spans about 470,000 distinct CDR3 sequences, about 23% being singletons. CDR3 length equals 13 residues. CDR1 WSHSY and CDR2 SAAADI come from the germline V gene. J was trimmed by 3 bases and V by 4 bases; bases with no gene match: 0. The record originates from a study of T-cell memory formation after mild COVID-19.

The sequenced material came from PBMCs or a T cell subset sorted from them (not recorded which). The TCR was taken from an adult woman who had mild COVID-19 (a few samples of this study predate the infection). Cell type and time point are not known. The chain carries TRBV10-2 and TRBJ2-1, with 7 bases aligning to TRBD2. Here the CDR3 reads CASSGTSYNEQFF. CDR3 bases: TGCGCCAGCAGTGGGACTAGCTACAATGAGCAGTTCTTC.